Shown below are 8 T cell receptor beta chains from a single sample sequenced in a study of cytomegalovirus exposure and HLA in healthy donors. It was with 60 Vbeta and 13 Jbeta primers that the PCR ran. TCRdb's table, derived via immunoSEQ multiplex PCR, lists solely in-frame clones and lacks some. This sample's table reports 75,000 to 95,000 clones. The sample comprised PBMCs. The receptor set was obtained from a woman aged 55-69 years in good health and CMV-seronegative.

The V call is TRBV30, the J call TRBJ2-3; possible D gene TRBD1, 6 bases. The V gene's germline CDR1 is GTSNPN and CDR2 SVGIG (reference sequence). Trimming shortened V by 4 bases and J by 0 bases, and 8 bases separated the two germline ends. This CDR3 is built from 13 residues. DNA for the CDR3: TGTGCCTGGACAGGGGCTAGCACAGATACGCAGTATTTT. This gives the protein CAWTGASTDTQYF.

The chain combines TRBV7-6 with TRBJ2-5, with D perhaps matching TRBD2 (5 bases). V gave up 5 bases and J gave up 2 bases, with 9 bases separating them. The germline V gene has CDR1 SGHVS and CDR2 FNYEAQ. This CDR3 comprises 13 residues. The CDR3 DNA sequence: TGTGCCAGCAGCGAGGGTTCTCAAGAGACCCAGTACTTC. Translation gives CASSEGSQETQYF.

The V call is TRBV28, the J call TRBJ2-1, with D possibly TRBD2 on 6 matching bases. This CDR3 contains 16 residues. V was cut by 7 bases and J by 7 bases, with 23 bases left in between. The germline V gene has CDR1 MDHEN and CDR2 SYDVKM. The CDR3 DNA reads TGTGCCAGCACCTCGGTGGCGGGATGGAAGGCGAATGAGCAGTTCTTC. Amino acids: CASTSVAGWKANEQFF.

CDR3 nucleotide sequence: TGTGCCAGTAGCCCGTTAAAGGGGGCGAACTACGAGCAGTACTTC. It is translated as CASSPLKGANYEQYF. The chain uses TRBV19 and TRBJ2-7; 7 nucleotides agree with TRBD1. Germline V gene lookup returns CDR1 LNHDA and CDR2 SQIVND (reference sequence). This CDR3 spans 15 amino acids. Losses at the gene ends were 6 bases for V and 3 bases for J; bases not matched to a gene: 11.

The chain joins TRBV4-2 to TRBJ1-1, with D possibly matching TRBD1 (5 bases). Trimming removed 5 bases at V and 4 bases at J, with 11 bases between. The CDR3 has 13 amino acids. Per germline, CDR1 LGHNA and CDR2 YNFKEQ. CDR3 in amino acids: CASSARQGTEAFF. Here the CDR3 DNA reads TGTGCCAGCAGCGCCCGTCAGGGCACTGAAGCTTTCTTT.

The chain joins TRBV18 to TRBJ1-1; D is ambiguous. Germline assignment: CDR1 KGHSH and CDR2 LQKENI. V shed 6 bases and J shed 1 base, with 12 bases lying between them. The CDR3 contains 14 residues. The CDR3 spells CASSPNRENTEAFF. The CDR3 coding sequence is TGTGCCAGCTCGCCTAACAGAGAGAACACTGAAGCTTTCTTT.

The chain recombines TRBV19 with TRBJ2-2; 8 bases are a match to TRBD1. V was pared by 5 bases and J by 4 bases, with 3 bases of the junction left unmatched. The length of the CDR3 is 14 residues. Germline assignment: CDR1 LNHDA and CDR2 SQIVND (reference sequence). The CDR3 region has the DNA TGTGCCAGTAGTCGACAGGGGACCACCGGGGAGCTGTTTTTT. Amino acid sequence: CASSRQGTTGELFF.

The J gene is TRBJ2-7, the V gene TRBV9; 12 nucleotides agree with TRBD2. J was trimmed by 4 bases and V by 0 bases; bases with no gene match: 5. The germline gives CDR1 SGDLS, CDR2 YYNGEE. CDR3 size: 16 residues. CDR3 nucleotides: TGTGCCAGCAGCGTAGGACTAGCGGGAGTATTTTACGAGCAGTACTTC. Amino acid sequence: CASSVGLAGVFYEQYF.